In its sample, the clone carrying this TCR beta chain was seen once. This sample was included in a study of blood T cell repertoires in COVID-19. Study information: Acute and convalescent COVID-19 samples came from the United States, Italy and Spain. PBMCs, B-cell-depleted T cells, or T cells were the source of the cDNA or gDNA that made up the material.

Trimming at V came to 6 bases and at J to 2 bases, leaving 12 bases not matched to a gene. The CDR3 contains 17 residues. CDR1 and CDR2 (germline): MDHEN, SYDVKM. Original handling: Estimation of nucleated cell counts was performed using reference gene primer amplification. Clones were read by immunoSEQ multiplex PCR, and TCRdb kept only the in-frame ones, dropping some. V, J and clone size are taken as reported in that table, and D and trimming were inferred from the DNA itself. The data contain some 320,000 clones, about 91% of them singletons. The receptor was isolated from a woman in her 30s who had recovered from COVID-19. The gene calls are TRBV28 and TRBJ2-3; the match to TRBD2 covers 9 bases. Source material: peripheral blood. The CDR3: CASRGGGASGFTDTQYF. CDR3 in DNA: TGTGCCAGCAGAGGCGGGGGGGCCTCCGGGTTCACAGATACGCAGTATTTT.